This is a list of T cell receptor beta chains from one sample in a study of T cell repertoires in cytomegalovirus infection. What these receptors recognize is not known. TCRdb processed the reads anew with MiXCR; each CDR3 protein has one entry. The data show 110,000 or so distinct CDR3 sequences, around 31% seen once. The source was CD8+ T cells from cultured PBMCs, collected from culture after CMV antigen stimulation. The origin of the receptors is a human donor in good health (CMV status not recorded). Some clones in this sample may be carry-over from other donors' samples. CDR3s include the opening cysteine and the closing phenylalanine or tryptophan. A D gene is named only where the DNA matches it firmly. Expanded clones get a size class; other rows say once, few or many, or leave the size out.

cdr3_length,d_call,clone_size,v_call,j_call,cdr3_nt,cdr3_aa
16,.,.,TRBV4-2,TRBJ1-2,TGTACCAGCAGCCAAGCGATCAGGTTGGCCAACTATGGCTACACCTTC,CTSSQAIRLANYGYTF
13,.,few,TRBV7-8,TRBJ1-1,TGTGCCAGCAGCTTACTTTATGAGTCTGAAGCTTTCTTT,CASSLLYESEAFF
15,TRBD2,.,TRBV6-1,TRBJ2-1,TGTGCCAGCAGCAACCCTAGCGGGGGTTACAATGAGCAGTTCTTC,CASSNPSGGYNEQFF
14,TRBD2,.,TRBV19,TRBJ2-1,TGTGCCAGTAGTATGGGACTAGCCTACAATGAGCAGTTCTTC,CASSMGLAYNEQFF
15,.,.,TRBV15,TRBJ2-1,TGTGCCACCAGCCCAAGACCCGTCTCCTACAATGAGCAGTTCTTC,CATSPRPVSYNEQFF
12,.,once,TRBV27,TRBJ2-1,TGTGCCAGCCGCTCGGGGCCCAATGAGCAGTTCTTC,CASRSGPNEQFF
14,.,.,TRBV7-9,TRBJ1-1,TGTGCCAGCAGCTCACAGGGTTTAAACACTGAAGCTTTCTTT,CASSSQGLNTEAFF
15,TRBD1,few,TRBV3-1,TRBJ2-5,TGTGCCAGCAGCCAGATTTCAGGGGGCGGAGAGACCCAGTACTTC,CASSQISGGGETQYF
13,.,few,TRBV11-3,TRBJ2-1,TGTGCCAGCAGCTCGCATACAGGCAATGAGCAGTTCTTC,CASSSHTGNEQFF
14,TRBD1,many,TRBV7-9,TRBJ1-1,TGTGCCAGCAGCCCGCGGACAGGGGGCCGAGAAGCTTTCTTT,CASSPRTGGREAFF
14,TRBD1,many,TRBV7-2,TRBJ2-7,TGTGCCAGCAGCTCGACAGGGGGCAGCTACGAGCAGTACTTC,CASSSTGGSYEQYF
12,.,.,TRBV29-1,TRBJ2-7,TGCAGCGGGGGGGACTTCGCCTACGAGCAGTACTTC,CSGGDFAYEQYF
13,TRBD2,few,TRBV7-9,TRBJ2-1,TGTGCCGGGGGGGGGATTGCTGTGGATGAGCAGTTCTTC,CAGGGIAVDEQFF
18,.,few,TRBV19,TRBJ1-5,TGTGCCAGTAGTCCTCCCACCCCCGGGCCGGGGGCAAATCAGCCCCAGCATTTT,CASSPPTPGPGANQPQHF
16,TRBD1,many,TRBV7-8,TRBJ2-1,TGTGCCAGCAGCTTAGCGGTAGGGGGCGCAGATTATGAGCAGTTCTTC,CASSLAVGGADYEQFF
16,.,.,TRBV7-2,TRBJ2-1,TGTGCCAGCAGCTTAACGCGATCCAGCCGTTACAATGAGCAGTTCTTC,CASSLTRSSRYNEQFF
16,TRBD1,few,TRBV7-9,TRBJ1-1,TGTGCCAGCAGCGTAAGGGGACAGGGGGCTGGTACTGAAGCTTTCTTT,CASSVRGQGAGTEAFF
14,.,few,TRBV12-3/TRBV12-4,TRBJ1-2,TGTGCCAGCAGTTTAAGGCGGTTTCACTATGGCTACACCTTC,CASSLRRFHYGYTF
14,.,.,TRBV6-5,TRBJ2-7,TGTGCCAGCAGTTACTCGATACCGGGCTACGAGCAGTACTTC,CASSYSIPGYEQYF
14,.,few,TRBV4-1,TRBJ1-1,TGCGCCAGCAGCCACAGCCAAGGGCTCGAAGAAGCTTTCTTT,CASSHSQGLEEAFF
12,TRBD1,.,TRBV2,TRBJ1-2,TGTGCCAGTCAGGGGGACGTCTATGGCTACACCTTC,CASQGDVYGYTF
17,TRBD1,many,TRBV7-9,TRBJ2-3,TGTGCCAGCAGCTCTGCCCGACAGGGGATCCCCACAGATACGCAGTATTTT,CASSSARQGIPTDTQYF
13,.,once,TRBV7-4,TRBJ2-7,TGTGCCAGCAGCCCTGGGGCCTTCTACGAGCAGTACTTC,CASSPGAFYEQYF
13,.,.,TRBV12-3/TRBV12-4,TRBJ2-6,TGTGCCAGCAGCGAGACCGGGGCCAACGTCCTGACTTTC,CASSETGANVLTF